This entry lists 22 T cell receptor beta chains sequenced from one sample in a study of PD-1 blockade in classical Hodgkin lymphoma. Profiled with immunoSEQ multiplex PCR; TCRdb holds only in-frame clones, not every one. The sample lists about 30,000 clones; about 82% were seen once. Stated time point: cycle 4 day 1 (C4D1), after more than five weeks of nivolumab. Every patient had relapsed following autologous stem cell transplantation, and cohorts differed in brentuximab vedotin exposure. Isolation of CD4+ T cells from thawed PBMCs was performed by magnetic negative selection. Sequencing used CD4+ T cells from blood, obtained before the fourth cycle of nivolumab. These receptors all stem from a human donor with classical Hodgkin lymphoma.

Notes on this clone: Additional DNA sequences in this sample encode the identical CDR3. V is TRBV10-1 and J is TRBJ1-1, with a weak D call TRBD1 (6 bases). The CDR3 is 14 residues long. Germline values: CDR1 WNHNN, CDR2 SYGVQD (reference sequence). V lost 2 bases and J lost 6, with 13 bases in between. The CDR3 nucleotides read TGCGCCAGCAGTGAGGGACAGCGGGCAGCTGAAGCTTTCTTT. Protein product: CASSEGQRAAEAFF.

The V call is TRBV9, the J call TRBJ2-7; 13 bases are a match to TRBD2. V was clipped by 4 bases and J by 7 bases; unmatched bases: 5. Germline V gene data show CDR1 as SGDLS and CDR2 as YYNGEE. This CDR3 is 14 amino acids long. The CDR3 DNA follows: TGTGCCAGCAGCCCCGGGACTAGCGGGGTTGAGCAGTACTTC. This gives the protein CASSPGTSGVEQYF.

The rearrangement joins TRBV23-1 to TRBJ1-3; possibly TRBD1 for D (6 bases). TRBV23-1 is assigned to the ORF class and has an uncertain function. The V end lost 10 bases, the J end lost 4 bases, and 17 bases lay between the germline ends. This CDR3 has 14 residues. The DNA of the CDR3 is TGCGCCACCCTTCTAGGGGGGAGAGGAAACACCATATATTTT. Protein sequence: CATLLGGRGNTIYF.

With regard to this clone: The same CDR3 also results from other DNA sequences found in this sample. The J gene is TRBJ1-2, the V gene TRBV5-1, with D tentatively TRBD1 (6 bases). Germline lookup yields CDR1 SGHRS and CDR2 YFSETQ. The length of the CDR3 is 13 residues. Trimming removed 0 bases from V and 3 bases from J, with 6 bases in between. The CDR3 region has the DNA TGCGCCAGCAGCTTGGCAGGGGACTATGGCTACACCTTC. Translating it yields CASSLAGDYGYTF.

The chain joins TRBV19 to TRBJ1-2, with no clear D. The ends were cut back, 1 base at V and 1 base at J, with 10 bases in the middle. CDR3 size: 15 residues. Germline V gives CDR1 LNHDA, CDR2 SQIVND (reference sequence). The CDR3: CASSIGDRINYGYTF. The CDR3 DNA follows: TGTGCCAGTAGTATAGGGGATCGGATTAACTATGGCTACACCTTC.

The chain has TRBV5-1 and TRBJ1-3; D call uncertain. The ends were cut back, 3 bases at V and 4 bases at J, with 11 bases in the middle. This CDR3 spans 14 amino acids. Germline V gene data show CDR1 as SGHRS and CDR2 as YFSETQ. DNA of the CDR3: TGCGCCAGCAGCTACGCCAGCGCGGGAAACACCATATATTTT. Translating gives CASSYASAGNTIYF.

Here the CDR3 DNA reads TGTGCCAGCAAGGGGGCAGGGTGGACCGGGGAGCTGTTTTTT. It codes for CASKGAGWTGELFF. The chain employs TRBV6-6 and TRBJ2-2; 7 bases are a match to TRBD1. The length of the CDR3 is 14 residues. V dropped 7 bases and J dropped 5; count of bases not matched to a gene: 7. Germline V gene data show CDR1 as MNHNY and CDR2 as SVGAGI (reference sequence).

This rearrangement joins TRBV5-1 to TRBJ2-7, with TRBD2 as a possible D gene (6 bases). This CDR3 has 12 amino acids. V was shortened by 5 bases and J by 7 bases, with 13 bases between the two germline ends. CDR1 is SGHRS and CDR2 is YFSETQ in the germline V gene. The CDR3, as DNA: TGCGCCAGCAGACCCACTCGGGGGGAGCAGTACTTC. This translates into CASRPTRGEQYF. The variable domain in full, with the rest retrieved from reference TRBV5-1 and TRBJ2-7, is KAGVTQTPRYLIKTRGQQVTLSCSPISGHRSVSWYQQTPGQGLQFLFEYFSETQRNKGNFPGRFSGRQFSNSRSEMNVSTLELGDSALYLCASRPTRGEQYFGPGTRLTVT.

The CDR3 loop is CASSRGRPDTEAFF. For the CDR3, the DNA is TGTGCCAGCAGTCGGGGACGTCCGGACACTGAAGCTTTCTTT. The rearrangement joins TRBV6-5 to TRBJ1-1; a possible D gene is TRBD1 (5 bases). There are 14 residues in the CDR3. V was pared by 5 bases and J by 3 bases, with 13 bases between. CDR1 MNHEY and CDR2 SVGAGI come from the germline V gene.

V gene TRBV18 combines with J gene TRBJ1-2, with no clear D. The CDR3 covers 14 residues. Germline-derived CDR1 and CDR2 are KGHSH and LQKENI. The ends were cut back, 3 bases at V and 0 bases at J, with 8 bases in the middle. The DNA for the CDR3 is TGTGCCAGCTCACCGACGACGGCTAACTATGGCTACACCTTC. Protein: CASSPTTANYGYTF. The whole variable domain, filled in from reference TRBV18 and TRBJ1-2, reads NAGVMQNPRHLVRRRGQEARLRCSPMKGHSHVYWYRQLPEEGLKFMVYLQKENIIDESGMPKERFSAEFPKEGPSILRIQQVVRGDSAAYFCASSPTTANYGYTFGSGTRLTVV.

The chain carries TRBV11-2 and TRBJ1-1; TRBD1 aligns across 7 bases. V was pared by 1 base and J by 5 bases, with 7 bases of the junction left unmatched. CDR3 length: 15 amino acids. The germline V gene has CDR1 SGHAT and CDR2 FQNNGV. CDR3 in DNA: TGTGCCAGCAGCTTAGGCGGTAGGGGGCTAACTGAAGCTTTCTTT. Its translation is CASSLGGRGLTEAFF.

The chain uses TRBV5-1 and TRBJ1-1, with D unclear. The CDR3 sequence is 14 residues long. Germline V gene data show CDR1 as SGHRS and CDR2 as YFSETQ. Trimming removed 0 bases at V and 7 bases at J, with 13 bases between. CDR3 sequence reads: CASSLAGVDGEAFF. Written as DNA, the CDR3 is TGCGCCAGCAGCTTGGCCGGGGTCGACGGTGAAGCTTTCTTT.

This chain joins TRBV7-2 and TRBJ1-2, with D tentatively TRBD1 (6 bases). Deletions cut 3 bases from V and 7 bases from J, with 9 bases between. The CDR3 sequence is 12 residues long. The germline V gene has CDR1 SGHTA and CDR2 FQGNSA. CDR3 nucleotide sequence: TGTGCCAGCAGCTTCACAGGGCTTGGCTACACCTTC. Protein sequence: CASSFTGLGYTF.

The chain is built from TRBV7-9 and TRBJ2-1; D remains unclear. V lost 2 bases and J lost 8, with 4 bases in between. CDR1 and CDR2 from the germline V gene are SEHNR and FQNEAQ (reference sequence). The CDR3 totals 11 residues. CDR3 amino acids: CASSLLDEQFF. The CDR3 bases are TGTGCCAGCAGCTTATTGGATGAGCAGTTCTTC.

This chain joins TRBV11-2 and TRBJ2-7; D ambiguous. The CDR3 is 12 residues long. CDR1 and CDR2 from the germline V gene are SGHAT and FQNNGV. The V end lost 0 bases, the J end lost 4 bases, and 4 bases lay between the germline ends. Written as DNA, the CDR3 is TGTGCCAGCAGCTTAGAAATATACGAGCAGTACTTC. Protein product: CASSLEIYEQYF.

The CDR3 coding sequence is TGTGCCTGGAGAGTACCGAATGGGAGCAATCAGCCCCAGCATTTT. Amino acids: CAWRVPNGSNQPQHF. The V and J genes are TRBV30 and TRBJ1-5; D is unclear. The CDR3 runs 15 residues. CDR1 is GTSNPN, CDR2 SVGIG, per germline (reference sequence). V was pared by 3 bases and J by 1 base, with 13 bases between.

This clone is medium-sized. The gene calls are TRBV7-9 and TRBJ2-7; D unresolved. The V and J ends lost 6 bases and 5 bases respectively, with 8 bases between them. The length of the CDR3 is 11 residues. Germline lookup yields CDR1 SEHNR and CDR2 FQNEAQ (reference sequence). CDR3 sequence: CASRETDEQYF. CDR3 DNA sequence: TGTGCCAGCAGAGAGACGGACGAGCAGTACTTC.

CDR3 DNA: TGTGCCAGCAGCTCTAGCGGCCAAGAGACCCAGTACTTC. This sequence encodes CASSSSGQETQYF. This chain uses TRBV7-9 with TRBJ2-5; 7 nucleotides match TRBD2. V lost 4 bases and J lost 1; bases outside the gene matches: 0. The CDR3 has 13 amino acids. The germline gives CDR1 SEHNR, CDR2 FQNEAQ (reference sequence).

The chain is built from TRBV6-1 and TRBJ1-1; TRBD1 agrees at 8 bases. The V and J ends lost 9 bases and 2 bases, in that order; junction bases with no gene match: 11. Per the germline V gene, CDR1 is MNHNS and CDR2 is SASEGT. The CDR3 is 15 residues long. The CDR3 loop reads CARGWDRPNNTEAFF. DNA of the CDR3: TGTGCCAGGGGCTGGGACAGGCCCAATAACACTGAAGCTTTCTTT.

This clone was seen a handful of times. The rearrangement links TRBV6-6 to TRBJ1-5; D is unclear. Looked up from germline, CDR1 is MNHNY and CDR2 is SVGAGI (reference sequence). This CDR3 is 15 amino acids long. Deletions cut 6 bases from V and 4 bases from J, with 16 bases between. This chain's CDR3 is CASRPPDGENQPQHF. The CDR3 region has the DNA TGTGCCAGCAGGCCACCGGACGGCGAGAATCAGCCCCAGCATTTT.

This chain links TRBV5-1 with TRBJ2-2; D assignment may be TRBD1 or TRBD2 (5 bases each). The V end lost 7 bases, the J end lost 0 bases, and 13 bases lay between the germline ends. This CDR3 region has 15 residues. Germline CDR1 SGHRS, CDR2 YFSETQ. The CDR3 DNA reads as TGCGCCAGCGCACTAGGGGCGGCGAACACCGGGGAGCTGTTTTTT. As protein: CASALGAANTGELFF.

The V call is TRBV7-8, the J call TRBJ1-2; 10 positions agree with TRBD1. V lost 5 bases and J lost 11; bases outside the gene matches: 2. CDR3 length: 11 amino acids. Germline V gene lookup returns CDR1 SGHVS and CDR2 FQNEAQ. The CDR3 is CASSPGQGYTF. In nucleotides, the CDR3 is TGTGCCAGCAGCCCGGGACAGGGGTACACCTTC.